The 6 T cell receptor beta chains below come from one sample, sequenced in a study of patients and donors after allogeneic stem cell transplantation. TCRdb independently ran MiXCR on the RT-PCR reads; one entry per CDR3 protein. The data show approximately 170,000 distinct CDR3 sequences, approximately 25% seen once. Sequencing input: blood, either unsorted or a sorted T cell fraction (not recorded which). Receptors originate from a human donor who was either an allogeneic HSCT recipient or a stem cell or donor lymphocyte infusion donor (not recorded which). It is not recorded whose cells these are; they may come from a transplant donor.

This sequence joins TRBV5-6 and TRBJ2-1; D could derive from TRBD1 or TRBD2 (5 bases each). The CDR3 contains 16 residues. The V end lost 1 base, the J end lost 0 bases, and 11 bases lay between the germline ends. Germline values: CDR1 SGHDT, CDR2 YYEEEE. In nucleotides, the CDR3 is TGTGCCAGCAGCTTGCCGGACACTAGCTCCTACAATGAGCAGTTCTTC. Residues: CASSLPDTSSYNEQFF.

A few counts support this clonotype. The CDR3 region has the DNA TGTGCCAGCACGGAATCGGGACACCAAAACACTGAAGCTTTCTTT. It is translated as CASTESGHQNTEAFF. The V call is TRBV6-4, the J call TRBJ1-1, with D perhaps TRBD1 (6 bases). CDR3 length: 15 amino acids. The germline V gene encodes CDR1 MRHNA and CDR2 SNTAGT. With 7 bases removed from V and 2 bases from J, the gap between germline ends came to 17 bases.

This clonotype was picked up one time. The CDR3 sequence is CASLAGGPGTDTQYF. In DNA, the CDR3 is TGTGCCAGCCTGGCGGGAGGGCCGGGTACAGATACGCAGTATTTT. The chain has TRBV11-3 and TRBJ2-3; 9 nucleotides line up with TRBD2. The CDR3 covers 15 residues. Germline values: CDR1 SGHNT, CDR2 YENEEA. After removal of 8 bases from V and 3 bases from J, the junction contained 9 bases not matched to a gene.

CDR3 region: CSAIPAAGHVNQPQHF. CDR3 in DNA: TGCAGTGCCATACCCGCTGCAGGGCACGTTAATCAGCCCCAGCATTTT. The V and J genes are TRBV20-1 and TRBJ1-5, with TRBD1 as a possible D gene (5 bases). The CDR3 extends over 16 amino acids. V shed 6 bases and J shed 4 bases, with 22 bases lying between them. CDR1 is DFQATT and CDR2 is SNEGSKA in the germline V gene (reference sequence).

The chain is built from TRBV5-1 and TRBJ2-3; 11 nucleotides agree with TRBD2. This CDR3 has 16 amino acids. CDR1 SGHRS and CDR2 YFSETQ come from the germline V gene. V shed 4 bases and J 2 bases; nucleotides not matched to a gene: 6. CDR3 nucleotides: TGCGCCAGCAGCGGGGGACTAGCGGTGCACACAGATACGCAGTATTTT. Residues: CASSGGLAVHTDTQYF.

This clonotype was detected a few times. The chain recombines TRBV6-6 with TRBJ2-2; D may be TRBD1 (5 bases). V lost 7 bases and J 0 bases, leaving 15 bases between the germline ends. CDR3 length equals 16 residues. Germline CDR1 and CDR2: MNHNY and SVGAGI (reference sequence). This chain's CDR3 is CASKLPDSSNTGELFF. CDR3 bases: TGTGCCAGCAAACTCCCCGACAGTTCGAACACCGGGGAGCTGTTTTTT.